The 10 T cell receptor beta chains reported below all come from one sample, sequenced in a study of tumor and adjacent non-tumor tissue in lung cancer. Three rounds of nested PCR, following a modified ARM-PCR protocol, produced the TCRbeta library. In TCRdb, the multiplex PCR reads were re-called with MiXCR into one record per CDR3 protein. This table holds over 100,000 distinct CDR3 sequences, 60% to 80% found once. This sample's RNA came from whole unsorted tissue. The sequenced sample was lung tumor tissue. The receptors were sampled from a woman aged 60 to 75 with non-small cell lung cancer.

With regard to this clonotype: Without the conserved terminal phenylalanine or tryptophan, this CDR3 likely stems from a read error. Because the CDR3's place on the DNA is in doubt, the DNA is left out and the CDR3 is given as listed by TCRdb. The chain joins TRBV6-1 to TRBJ1-1; TRBD1, the D gene given by the table, was not confirmed from the DNA. The CDR3 length is 13 residues, termini included. Germline V CDR1 and CDR2: MNHNS, SASEGT. CDR3 loop: CASQTDKGTEPFY.

The V gene is TRBV11-1, the J gene TRBJ1-1; no reliable D call. From germline, CDR1 is SGHAT and CDR2 FQDESV (reference sequence). Trimming removed 5 bases at V and 3 bases at J, with 19 bases between. The CDR3 extends over 16 amino acids. The CDR3 sequence is CASSVRNRPMDTEAFF. Written as DNA, the CDR3 is TGTGCCAGCAGCGTAAGGAACCGCCCAATGGACACTGAAGCTTTCTTT.

Concerning this clonotype itself: A much larger clone lies a single base off, so this may be a read error. The chain uses TRBV4-1 and TRBJ2-3; D possibly uses TRBD1 or TRBD2 (5 bases each). The CDR3 spans 12 residues. V was pared by 3 bases and J by 8 bases, with 9 bases between. The germline CDR1 and CDR2 sequences are MGHRA and YSYEKL. The chain's CDR3 is CASSHDGGTQYF. CDR3 sequence (DNA): TGCGCCAGCAGCCATGATGGGGGTACGCAGTATTTT.

Regarding this clonotype: The junction departs from the called germline gene at one end, perhaps through a read error. J is TRBJ2-7 and V is TRBV6-1; TRBD1 matches 7 bases. The CDR3 totals 15 residues. Germline CDR1 MNHNS, CDR2 SASEGT. The chain's CDR3 is CASSPPGQKRDEKYF. CDR3 nucleotide sequence: TGTGCCAGCAGTCCCCCGGGACAGAAAAGGGACGAGAAGTATTTC.

This clonotype was observed a single time. The conserved closing phenylalanine or tryptophan is absent in this CDR3, likely reflecting a read error. The chain carries TRBV11-2 and TRBJ2-2; D is perhaps TRBD2 (6 bases). V lost 7 bases to trimming and J lost 11 bases, with 20 bases between them. There are 14 residues in the CDR3. The germline V gene has CDR1 SGHAT and CDR2 FQNNGV. CDR3 sequence (DNA): TGTGCCAGCACCCTCCGACTAGTTTCTGGTGAGCTGTTTTCT. It codes for CASTLRLVSGELFS.

The CDR3 here is CASSYSAQLQETQYF. In DNA, the CDR3 is TGTGCCAGCAGTTACTCCGCGCAGCTTCAAGAGACCCAGTACTTC. This sequence joins TRBV6-5 and TRBJ2-5, with D unclear. This CDR3 region has 15 residues. V gave up 0 bases and J gave up 2 bases, with 10 bases separating them. The V gene's germline CDR1 is MNHEY and CDR2 SVGAGI.

Worth noting for this clonotype: Being one base from a much bigger clone, this may be a read error. V gene TRBV29-1 combines with J gene TRBJ2-1; 9 bases fit TRBD1. Germline CDR1 reads SQVTM; CDR2 reads ANQGSEA. CDR3 size: 15 residues. CDR3 loop: CSVDTPGQGFNKQFF. The CDR3 region has the DNA TGCAGCGTGGATACTCCGGGACAGGGTTTCAATAAGCAGTTCTTC.

The chain is built from TRBV11-2 and TRBJ2-7, with D possibly being TRBD1 or TRBD2 (5 bases each). Germline-derived CDR1 and CDR2 are SGHAT and FQNNGV. The CDR3 sequence is 14 residues long. Here the CDR3 DNA reads TGTGGCGGCAGCTGGGACCGCGGAGGATACGAGCAGTACTTC. This encodes CGGSWDRGGYEQYF.

Comments on this clonotype: It may be a read error: a sequence one base away is much more abundant. The chain carries TRBV10-3 and TRBJ2-3; 10 bases are a match to TRBD2. Germline loops: CDR1 ENHRY, CDR2 SYGVKD. The CDR3 spans 13 residues. After removal of 9 bases from V and 6 bases from J, the junction contained 6 bases not matched to a gene. This chain's CDR3 is CAISSGSRDTQYF. The CDR3, as DNA: TGTGCCATTTCTAGCGGGAGTCGGGATACGCAGTATTTT.

Note on this clonotype: A junction boundary mismatches the germline segment, possibly from a read error. The chain has TRBV4-3 and TRBJ2-3, with 11 positions matching TRBD1. Germline CDR1 reads LGHNA; CDR2 reads YSLEER. The CDR3 is 15 residues long. The CDR3 nucleotides read TGTGCTAGCAGCCAGGGACAGGGGGTAACAGATATACAGTATTTT. It codes for CASSQGQGVTDIQYF.